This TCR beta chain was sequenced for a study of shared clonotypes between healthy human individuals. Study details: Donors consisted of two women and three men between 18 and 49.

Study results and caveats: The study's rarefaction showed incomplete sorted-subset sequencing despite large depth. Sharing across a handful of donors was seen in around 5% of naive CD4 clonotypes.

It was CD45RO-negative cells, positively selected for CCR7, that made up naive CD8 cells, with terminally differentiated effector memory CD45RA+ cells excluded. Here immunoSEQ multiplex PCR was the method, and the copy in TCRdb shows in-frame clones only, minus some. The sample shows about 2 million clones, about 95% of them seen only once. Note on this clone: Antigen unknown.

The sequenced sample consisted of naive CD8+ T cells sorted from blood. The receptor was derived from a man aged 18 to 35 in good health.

The CDR3 spells CASSFGRVGLIGYEQYF. CDR3 bases: TGTGCCAGCAGCTTCGGCAGGGTGGGGTTAATAGGCTACGAGCAGTACTTC. The V call is TRBV11-2, the J call TRBJ2-7; tentative D call: TRBD1 (5 bases). Germline CDR1 and CDR2: SGHAT and FQNNGV. The ends were cut back, 3 bases at V and 3 bases at J, with 21 bases in the middle. There are 17 residues in the CDR3.